The clone carrying this T cell receptor beta chain occurred once. Relative to the germline gene, one junction end is altered; a read error may explain this. Profiled with immunoSEQ multiplex PCR; TCRdb holds only in-frame clones, not every one. This sample has roughly 110,000 clones, with 71% found just once. The sample originates from a study of blood T cell repertoires in COVID-19. The CDR3 is 15 amino acids. Germline CDR1 and CDR2: SSHAT and FNYEAQ (reference sequence). The clonotype comes from a human donor with acute or convalescent COVID-19. The donor label of this sample is uncertain. Sequencing was performed on peripheral blood. V gene TRBV7-7 combines with J gene TRBJ2-1; D is possibly TRBD1 (6 bases). CDR3 DNA sequence: TGTGCTAGCAGCCGGGGTGGTACAGGGCACGATGAGCAGTTCTTC. Its protein product is CASSRGGTGHDEQFF.